The subject of this entry is one T cell receptor (beta chain). The sample carries other DNA sequences with the same CDR3. The V end lost 5 bases, the J end lost 1 base, and 2 bases lay between the germline ends. The CDR3 length is 12 residues. TCRdb keeps only in-frame clones here, not all; method: immunoSEQ multiplex PCR. Seen here are some 250,000 clones, around 90% observed once, and the top ten hold roughly 0.8%. The entry originates in a study of blood T cell repertoires in COVID-19. Turning to the study itself: PBMCs, B-cell-depleted T cells, or T cells provided the cDNA or gDNA that made up the material.

This receptor was obtained from a woman in her thirties with acute or convalescent COVID-19. Material for sequencing was peripheral blood. The chain recombines TRBV12-3 or TRBV12-4 with TRBJ2-2; D is ambiguous. CDR3: CASSRNTGELFF. The CDR3, as DNA: TGTGCCAGCAGTCGGAACACCGGGGAGCTGTTTTTT.